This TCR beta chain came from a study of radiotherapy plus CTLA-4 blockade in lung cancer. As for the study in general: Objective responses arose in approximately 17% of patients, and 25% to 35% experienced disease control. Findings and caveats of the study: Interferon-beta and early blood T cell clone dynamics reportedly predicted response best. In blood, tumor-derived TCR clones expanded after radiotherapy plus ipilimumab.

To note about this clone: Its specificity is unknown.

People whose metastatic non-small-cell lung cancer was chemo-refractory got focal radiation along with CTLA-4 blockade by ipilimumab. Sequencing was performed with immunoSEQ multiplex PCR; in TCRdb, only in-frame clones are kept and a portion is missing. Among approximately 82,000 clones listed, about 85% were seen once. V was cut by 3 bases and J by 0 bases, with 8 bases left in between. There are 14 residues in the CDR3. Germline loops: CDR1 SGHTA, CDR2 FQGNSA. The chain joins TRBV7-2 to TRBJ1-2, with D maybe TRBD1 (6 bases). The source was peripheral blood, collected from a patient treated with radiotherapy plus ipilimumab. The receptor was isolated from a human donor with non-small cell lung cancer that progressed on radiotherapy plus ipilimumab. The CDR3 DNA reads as TGTGCCAGCAGCTTGGACAGCACTAACTATGGCTACACCTTC. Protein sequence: CASSLDSTNYGYTF.